This TCR beta chain was identified during a study of early T cells in non-severe SARS-CoV-2 infection. For the study at large: Bulk RNA from unsorted whole blood was sequenced; chains were unpaired.

MiXCR, applied by TCRdb to the 5' RACE reads, yields one record per CDR3 protein. Of about 35,000 distinct CDR3 sequences in the sample, 5.5% to 7.5% are singletons; the top ten hold roughly 7.5%. This clonotype has just a few counts. The CDR3 consists of 15 residues. Trimming at V came to 3 bases and at J to 2 bases, leaving 0 bases not matched to a gene. The germline CDR1 and CDR2 sequences are SGHTA and FQGNSA. The receptor's source is an adult who was a healthcare worker with PCR-confirmed SARS-CoV-2 infection or an uninfected control (not recorded which). The rearrangement links TRBV7-2 to TRBJ1-3; 11 nucleotides match TRBD1. Material for sequencing was whole blood. CDR3 in DNA: TGTGCCAGCAGCTTGGACAGGGGGCCTGGAAACACCATATATTTT. Encoded protein: CASSLDRGPGNTIYF.